This record looks at one TCR beta chain sequence and its context. Antigen: not known. This entry comes from a study of T cell responses to AZD1222 COVID-19 vaccine. The germline V gene has CDR1 WNHNN and CDR2 SYGVQD (reference sequence). The V end lost 3 bases, the J end lost 5 bases, and 5 bases lay between the germline ends. This CDR3 region has 12 residues. Points from the study as a whole: Donors in the cohort were predominantly white British and more often female, and clonal diversity was possibly underestimated.

The protocol was immunoSEQ multiplex PCR, while the TCRdb copy is restricted to in-frame clones and leaves out a portion. This table holds about 110,000 clones, about nine tenths found once. This clonotype was sampled from an adult in good health. Sequenced here: peripheral blood, sampled on day 0 of AZD1222 vaccination. The gene calls are TRBV10-1 and TRBJ2-1, with D unresolved. CDR3 bases: TGCGCCAGCAGTGATGTCGACAATGAGCAGTTCTTC. It specifies CASSDVDNEQFF.